Below, 8 T cell receptor beta chains from the same sample are listed, as sequenced in a study of T cell responses to AZD1222 COVID-19 vaccine. Some clones are missing from TCRdb's copy, which holds only in-frame ones; the method was immunoSEQ multiplex PCR. The table includes about 120,000 clones, 80% to 90% detected once. The input for sequencing was peripheral blood, taken 28 days after the second AZD1222 dose. The receptors shown here come from an adult who received the AZD1222 COVID-19 vaccine.

As DNA, the CDR3 is TGTGCCAGTAGTATGAAAGCAACCTACACCGGGGAGCTGTTTTTT. This sequence encodes CASSMKATYTGELFF. V usage is TRBV19 and J usage is TRBJ2-2; D not certain. V gave up 3 bases and J gave up 3 bases, with 11 bases separating them. The CDR3 is 15 residues long. Germline lookup yields CDR1 LNHDA and CDR2 SQIVND (reference sequence).

The genes are TRBV3-1 (or the pseudogene TRBV3-2) and TRBJ2-7; the D gene is possibly TRBD1 (6 bases). The CDR3 sequence is 14 residues long. The germline V and J ends were trimmed by 8 bases and 1 base, with 15 bases remaining between them. The germline gives CDR1 LGHDT, CDR2 YNNKEL (reference sequence). CDR3 bases: TGTGCCAGCTGCTACAGGGTTGGGTCCTACGAGCAGTACTTC. Its translation is CASCYRVGSYEQYF.

The chain couples TRBV24-1 to TRBJ2-1, with 11 bases lining up with TRBD1. J was trimmed by 6 bases and V by 4 bases; bases with no gene match: 4. Germline V gene sequence: CDR1 KGHDR, CDR2 SFDVKD. The CDR3 is 15 residues long. The CDR3: CATSDLGQGVNEQFF. CDR3 sequence (DNA): TGTGCCACCAGTGACCTGGGACAGGGGGTCAATGAGCAGTTCTTC.

This chain links TRBV5-1 with TRBJ1-3; no reliable D call. Looked up from germline, CDR1 is SGHRS and CDR2 is YFSETQ. The CDR3 spans 15 residues. V lost 4 bases and J lost 0, with 11 bases in between. CDR3 in DNA: TGCGCCAGCAGCATAGGGCCGGGCTCTGGAAACACCATATATTTT. Residues: CASSIGPGSGNTIYF.

To note about this clone: A junction end diverges from the germline sequence, so it may reflect a read error. The chain couples TRBV7-2 to TRBJ2-1; tentatively, D is TRBD2 (5 bases). The CDR3 contains 15 residues. Germline lookup yields CDR1 SGHTA and CDR2 FQGNSA. CDR3 region: CASSLGSGVLNEQFF. In nucleotides, the CDR3 is TGTGCCAGCAGTTTAGGATCCGGGGTATTAAATGAGCAGTTCTTC.

The chain combines TRBV10-3 with TRBJ2-7; the match to TRBD1 covers 8 bases. Trimming took 3 bases from V and 3 from J; bases not matched to a gene: 16. CDR1 ENHRY and CDR2 SYGVKD come from the germline V gene. The CDR3 consists of 18 residues. CDR3 sequence (DNA): TGTGCCATCAGTGACCCTAGCCCCCAGGGGGCTCGATTCTACGAGCAGTACTTC. Translated, it gives CAISDPSPQGARFYEQYF.

This sequence joins TRBV4-3 and TRBJ1-1; TRBD1 is a possible D gene (6 bases). Germline lookup yields CDR1 LGHNA and CDR2 YSLEER. The CDR3 has 17 amino acids. Trimming pared 1 base from V and 0 bases from J, leaving 15 bases between. CDR3 residues: CASSQGGASAMNTEAFF. CDR3 coding DNA: TGCGCCAGCAGCCAAGGGGGGGCAAGCGCGATGAACACTGAAGCTTTCTTT.

The chain is built from TRBV4-1 and TRBJ1-1; no reliable D call. Trimming took off 1 base at V and 1 base at J, with 7 bases between the two ends. The CDR3 spans 14 residues. The germline V gene encodes CDR1 MGHRA and CDR2 YSYEKL. The DNA for the CDR3 is TGCGCCAGCAGCCAAGTCGGAACGAACACTGAAGCTTTCTTT. This sequence encodes CASSQVGTNTEAFF.